The rows below give T cell receptor beta chains drawn from one sample of a study of blood T cell repertoires in COVID-19. The table came from immunoSEQ multiplex PCR; TCRdb's copy has only in-frame clones and leaves some out. Of 150,000 to 200,000 clones in the sample, approximately 84% were seen once. Sequenced material: PBMCs or T cells enriched from blood (not recorded which). Receptor source: a man aged 45-60 years who had recovered from COVID-19. Each CDR3 is given without its conserved first and last residue. A D gene is named only where the DNA matches it firmly. Rows may omit the clone size; those that give it use once, few, many or a size class.

v_gene	j_gene	abundance	d_gene	len	CDR3aa
TRBV2	TRBJ2-3	-	TRBD1	13	ASFRDRGLGDTQY
TRBV5-6	TRBJ2-2	once	-	16	ASSLGTAIRPNTGELF
TRBV10-1	TRBJ1-6	-	-	11	ASSGTRVGTLH
TRBV6-1	TRBJ1-5	-	-	14	ASSEADYSPGQPQH
TRBV27	TRBJ2-7	-	-	10	ASSSSSYEQY
TRBV19	TRBJ1-5	few	-	11	ASSILPNQPQH
TRBV2	TRBJ1-2	-	-	10	ASRPPRLGYT
TRBV7-2	TRBJ2-5	-	TRBD2	13	ASSPTSGGWGTQY
TRBV5-1	TRBJ1-6	-	TRBD1	13	ASSRDRGSNSPLH
TRBV7-2	TRBJ1-2	-	-	12	ASSSLGGDYGYT
TRBV18	TRBJ2-7	-	-	11	ASSHGGNGEQY
TRBV21-1	TRBJ1-1	few	-	13	ASSKHAPEGTEAF
TRBV5-6	TRBJ2-2	-	-	16	ASSSMSSGAANTGELF
TRBV2	TRBJ1-1	-	TRBD1	11	ASSAPSGQFFF
TRBV24-1	TRBJ2-5	-	-	11	ATPLRGPETQY
TRBV5-6	TRBJ1-2	-	-	12	ASSLEQGSYGYT
TRBV10-3	TRBJ1-6	-	TRBD1	13	AISAGTDDNSPLH
TRBV6-5	TRBJ1-5	-	-	12	ASSTGFSNQPQH
TRBV18	TRBJ2-5	-	-	11	ASSPSRQETQY
TRBV5-1	TRBJ2-3	-	-	18	ASSLSRGRSHPGSTDTQY
TRBV2	TRBJ1-2	-	-	10	ASSQGNYGYT
TRBV19	TRBJ1-5	-	TRBD1	11	ATQGNSNQPQH
TRBV9	TRBJ1-1	-	TRBD1	13	ASSGKGAVNTEAF
TRBV4-1	TRBJ1-4	once	-	15	ASSQEEDRTTNEKLF
TRBV2	TRBJ1-6	-	TRBD1	16	ASTLMGTGSSYNSPLH
TRBV27	TRBJ2-1	-	-	14	ASSSLGVLSYNEQF
TRBV5-1	TRBJ2-1	-	-	9	ASSLNTEQF
TRBV7-9	TRBJ2-4	-	TRBD1	13	ASSLGGAGGNIQY
TRBV5-1	TRBJ2-2	-	-	14	ASSKARALNTGELF
TRBV5-4	TRBJ2-3	once	-	13	ASSFEGGLADTQY
TRBV7-2	TRBJ2-4	-	-	11	ASSRQSKNIQY
TRBV12-5	TRBJ1-2	-	-	11	ASGSTGVLGYT
TRBV5-6	TRBJ1-2	-	-	12	ASSLYSRVGGYT
TRBV7-2	TRBJ2-7	-	-	13	ASSLASGPSYEQY
TRBV7-3	TRBJ2-5	few	TRBD2	11	ASSSSGGATQY
TRBV7-2	TRBJ1-1	-	-	13	ASSLGQALHTEAF
TRBV11-2	TRBJ2-7	-	TRBD2	16	ASSLRGASGGSSYEQY
TRBV25-1	TRBJ1-2	-	-	11	ASSRTGTNGYT
TRBV7-9	TRBJ1-1	-	TRBD1	11	ASSRDREGEAF
TRBV4-2	TRBJ1-5	once	TRBD1	14	ASSQEGGQVTQPQH
TRBV5-4	TRBJ2-3	once	TRBD1	13	ASSTRDRVSDTQY
TRBV6-5	TRBJ1-2	-	-	11	ASTSDNFYGYT
TRBV9	TRBJ1-2	-	TRBD1	14	ASSPRGTAANYGYT
TRBV19	TRBJ2-7	-	-	10	ASSRQANEQY
TRBV7-9	TRBJ1-1	-	TRBD1	10	ASSSGGTEAF
TRBV7-8	TRBJ2-5	-	-	16	ASSYAPLAGAHQETQY
TRBV28	TRBJ1-6	-	-	10	ASSSQDSPLH
TRBV19	TRBJ1-3	-	TRBD1	14	ASSLLQGATGNTIY
TRBV6-5	TRBJ1-1	-	TRBD1	11	ASSPRQGDEAF
TRBV5-4	TRBJ1-6	-	-	14	ASSSNRVTGNSPLH
TRBV28	TRBJ1-4	-	-	15	ASSLGARRTTNEKLF
TRBV6-5	TRBJ1-2	-	-	10	ASSPSNYGYT
TRBV5-1	TRBJ2-3	-	TRBD2	14	ASRSAVAGGTDTQY